This TCR beta chain was identified in a study of technical replicates of blood from a handful of donors. Clones were read by immunoSEQ multiplex PCR, and TCRdb kept only the in-frame ones, dropping some. The table lists about 83,000 clones, around 96% of them singletons. Specimen: T cells isolated from PBMCs. The source of this sequence is a human donor in good health.

CDR3: CASSQDYGTSPYEQYF. The CDR3 bases are TGTGCCAGCAGCCAAGATTACGGGACTTCTCCCTACGAGCAGTACTTC. The chain employs TRBV4-2 and TRBJ2-7; a weak D match, TRBD2 (6 bases). V was pared by 0 bases and J by 2 bases, with 14 bases between. The CDR3 has 16 amino acids. Looked up from germline, CDR1 is LGHNA and CDR2 is YNFKEQ.